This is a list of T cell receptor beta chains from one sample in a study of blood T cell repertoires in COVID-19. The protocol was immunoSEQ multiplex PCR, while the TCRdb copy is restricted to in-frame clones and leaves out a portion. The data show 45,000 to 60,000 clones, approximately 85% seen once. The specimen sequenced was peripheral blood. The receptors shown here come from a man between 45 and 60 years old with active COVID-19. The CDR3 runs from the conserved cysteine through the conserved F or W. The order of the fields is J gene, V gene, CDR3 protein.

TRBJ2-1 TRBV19 CASSIQGVSYNEQFF
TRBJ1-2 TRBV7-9 CASSRTGRNYGYTF
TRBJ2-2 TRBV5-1 CASTLTGGWSGELFF
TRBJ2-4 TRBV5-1 CASSPGTSGGLAKNIQYF
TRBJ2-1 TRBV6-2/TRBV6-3 CASSPGGRNEQFF
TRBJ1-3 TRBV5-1 CASSLVDSHTIYF
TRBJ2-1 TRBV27 CASSWGLAGGRYNEQFF
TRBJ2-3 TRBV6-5 CASSPGTTPDTQYF
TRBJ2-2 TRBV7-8 CASSLGLAGPTGELFF
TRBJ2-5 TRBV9 CASSVGTSGGQETQYF
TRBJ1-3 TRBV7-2 CASSQQDSGNTIYF
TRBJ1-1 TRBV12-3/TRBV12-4 CASTAQGVTEAFF
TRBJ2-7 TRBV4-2 CASSKGTSDSYEQYF
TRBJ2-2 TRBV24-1 CATSDDRTGLTTGELFF
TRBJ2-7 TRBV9 CASSVDQGGYEQYF
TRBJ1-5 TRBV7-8 CASSLAREGNQPQHF
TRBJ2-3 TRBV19 CAIARAGAGTDTQYF
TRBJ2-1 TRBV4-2 CASSQVGTRRPQWDEQFF
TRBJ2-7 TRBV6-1 CASSEARQGYYEQYF
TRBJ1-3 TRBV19 CASSIEGGGDSGNTIYF
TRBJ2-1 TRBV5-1 CASSVSAGSAYNEQFF
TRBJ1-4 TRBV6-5 CASRAGTVSEKLFF
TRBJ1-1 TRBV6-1 CASSEAWGTGVNPEAFF
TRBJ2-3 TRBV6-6 CASSPLSGGRTDTQYF
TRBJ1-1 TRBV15 CATSRFQQGVDTEAFF
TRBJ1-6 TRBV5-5 CASSSEPGQGGLSPLHF
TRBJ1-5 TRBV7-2 CASSFGQDSNQPQHF
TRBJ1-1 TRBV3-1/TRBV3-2 CASSLQGALWKTEAFF
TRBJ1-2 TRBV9 CASNNGGAGYTF
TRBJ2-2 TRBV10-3 CALRTGGGSTGELFF
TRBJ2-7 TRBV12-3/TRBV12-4 CASSRRGAGEQYF
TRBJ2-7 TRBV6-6 CASSPIKVRGTYEQYF